These T cell receptor beta chains were read from a single sample in a study of molecular identifiers for immune sequencing clone quantification. TCRdb reanalysed the PCR reads using MiXCR and keeps one entry per CDR3 protein. The sample includes nearly 650,000 distinct CDR3 sequences, 25% of them seen just once. Material: naive CD8+ T cells from blood, with Jurkat cell RNA spiked in. These receptors originate from a human donor in good health. Some libraries in this study had Jurkat cell RNA spiked in. Each CDR3 is given with its conserved first and last residue. The order of the fields is J gene, CDR3 length, V gene, D gene, clone size, CDR3 protein, CDR3 DNA. A D gene is named only where the DNA matches it firmly. Clone size is stated in some rows and not others, as once, few, many or a class when expanded.

j_gene: TRBJ2-3; len: 16; v_gene: TRBV6-6; d_gene: NA; abundance: many; CDR3aa: CASSYPAESSTDTQYF; CDR3nt: TGTGCCAGCAGTTACCCCGCAGAATCTAGCACAGATACGCAGTATTTT
j_gene: TRBJ2-2; len: 15; v_gene: TRBV20-1; d_gene: NA; abundance: few; CDR3aa: CSARAPLSNTGELFF; CDR3nt: TGCAGTGCTAGAGCGCCTCTTTCGAACACCGGGGAGCTGTTTTTT
j_gene: TRBJ2-7; len: 16; v_gene: TRBV5-1; d_gene: NA; abundance: NA; CDR3aa: CASSLDGRDSAYEQYF; CDR3nt: TGCGCCAGCAGCTTGGATGGCAGGGACTCAGCCTACGAGCAGTACTTC
j_gene: TRBJ2-7; len: 16; v_gene: TRBV20-1; d_gene: TRBD2; abundance: NA; CDR3aa: CSAGLGLAGVSYEQYF; CDR3nt: TGCAGTGCTGGCTTGGGTCTAGCGGGAGTTTCCTACGAGCAGTACTTC
j_gene: TRBJ2-7; len: 15; v_gene: TRBV5-6; d_gene: NA; abundance: NA; CDR3aa: CASGLIQFSAYEQYF; CDR3nt: TGTGCCAGCGGCTTGATCCAATTTTCGGCCTACGAGCAGTACTTC
j_gene: TRBJ2-7; len: 14; v_gene: TRBV6-2/TRBV6-3; d_gene: TRBD2; abundance: NA; CDR3aa: CASGQSGTHYEQYF; CDR3nt: TGTGCCAGCGGCCAGAGCGGGACGCACTACGAGCAGTACTTC
j_gene: TRBJ2-7; len: 21; v_gene: TRBV7-9; d_gene: NA; abundance: NA; CDR3aa: CASSSIARGHSELRPTYEQYF; CDR3nt: TGTGCCAGCAGCTCAATCGCGCGGGGCCATTCTGAACTACGACCAACCTACGAGCAGTACTTC
j_gene: TRBJ1-2; len: 14; v_gene: TRBV4-1; d_gene: TRBD1; abundance: many; CDR3aa: CASSQERTGPGYTF; CDR3nt: TGCGCCAGCAGCCAGGAGAGGACAGGGCCTGGCTACACCTTC
j_gene: TRBJ2-7; len: 14; v_gene: TRBV13; d_gene: TRBD1; abundance: few; CDR3aa: CASSPRDRIYEQYF; CDR3nt: TGTGCCAGCAGCCCCAGGGACAGGATCTACGAGCAGTACTTC
j_gene: TRBJ2-3; len: 13; v_gene: TRBV6-2/TRBV6-3; d_gene: NA; abundance: many; CDR3aa: CASSYWNPDTQYF; CDR3nt: TGTGCCAGCAGTTACTGGAATCCAGATACGCAGTATTTT
j_gene: TRBJ2-5; len: 18; v_gene: TRBV27; d_gene: TRBD2; abundance: few; CDR3aa: CASSSLRTSGGVEETQYF; CDR3nt: TGTGCCAGCAGTTCTCTACGGACTAGCGGGGGGGTCGAAGAGACCCAGTACTTC
j_gene: TRBJ2-1; len: 14; v_gene: TRBV19; d_gene: TRBD1; abundance: NA; CDR3aa: CASRYRGSYGEQFF; CDR3nt: TGTGCCAGTAGGTACAGGGGCTCATACGGGGAGCAGTTCTTC
j_gene: TRBJ1-5; len: 15; v_gene: TRBV4-3; d_gene: NA; abundance: NA; CDR3aa: CASSQDRWGRQPQHF; CDR3nt: TGCGCCAGCAGCCAAGATCGGTGGGGAAGGCAGCCCCAGCATTTT
j_gene: TRBJ1-2; len: 15; v_gene: TRBV20-1; d_gene: TRBD1; abundance: few; CDR3aa: CSARSKQGADYGYTF; CDR3nt: TGCAGTGCTAGATCTAAACAGGGGGCAGACTATGGCTACACCTTC
j_gene: TRBJ2-3; len: 13; v_gene: TRBV7-9; d_gene: NA; abundance: many; CDR3aa: CASSLPAGYTQYF; CDR3nt: TGTGCCAGCAGCTTACCTGCAGGGTATACGCAGTATTTT
j_gene: TRBJ2-7; len: 13; v_gene: TRBV20-1; d_gene: NA; abundance: many; CDR3aa: CSARRDTDYEQYF; CDR3nt: TGCAGTGCTCGCCGGGACACCGACTACGAGCAGTACTTC
j_gene: TRBJ1-3; len: 10; v_gene: TRBV29-1; d_gene: NA; abundance: NA; CDR3aa: CSGLGDTIYF; CDR3nt: TGCAGCGGGCTGGGAGACACCATATATTTT
j_gene: TRBJ1-1; len: 15; v_gene: TRBV7-9; d_gene: NA; abundance: NA; CDR3aa: CASSFLGPPNTEASF; CDR3nt: TGTGCCAGCAGCTTTCTGGGGCCGCCGAACACTGAAGCTTCCTTT
j_gene: TRBJ2-3; len: 13; v_gene: TRBV13; d_gene: NA; abundance: NA; CDR3aa: CASSLFQTDTQYF; CDR3nt: TGTGCCAGCAGCTTATTCCAGACAGATACGCAGTATTTT
j_gene: TRBJ2-7; len: 15; v_gene: TRBV27; d_gene: NA; abundance: few; CDR3aa: CASSTRDPVVYEQYF; CDR3nt: TGTGCCAGCAGTACCCGGGACCCGGTGGTCTACGAGCAGTACTTC
j_gene: TRBJ1-1; len: 15; v_gene: TRBV5-1; d_gene: NA; abundance: NA; CDR3aa: CASSSHGGRETEAFF; CDR3nt: TGCGCCAGCAGCTCCCATGGGGGGAGAGAGACTGAAGCTTTCTTT
j_gene: TRBJ2-5; len: 14; v_gene: TRBV28; d_gene: TRBD1; abundance: many; CDR3aa: CAGSPDREGETQYF; CDR3nt: TGTGCCGGGTCCCCGGACAGGGAAGGAGAGACCCAGTACTTC
j_gene: TRBJ2-7; len: 14; v_gene: TRBV6-6; d_gene: TRBD2; abundance: few; CDR3aa: CASSTTAGGYEQYF; CDR3nt: TGTGCCAGCAGTACAACAGCGGGGGGCTACGAGCAGTACTTC
j_gene: TRBJ1-1; len: 14; v_gene: TRBV28; d_gene: TRBD1; abundance: many; CDR3aa: CASRSTGGFTEAFF; CDR3nt: TGTGCCAGCAGGTCAACAGGGGGCTTCACTGAAGCTTTCTTT
j_gene: TRBJ2-6; len: 19; v_gene: TRBV23-1; d_gene: NA; abundance: many; CDR3aa: CASRYMGAGEYSGANVLTF; CDR3nt: TGCGCCAGCCGATATATGGGGGCAGGGGAGTACTCTGGGGCCAACGTCCTGACTTTC
j_gene: TRBJ2-7; len: 13; v_gene: TRBV29-1; d_gene: TRBD1; abundance: many; CDR3aa: CSVVTGEVEEQYF; CDR3nt: TGCAGCGTTGTCACAGGGGAAGTGGAAGAGCAGTACTTC
j_gene: TRBJ2-1; len: 15; v_gene: TRBV7-3; d_gene: TRBD1; abundance: many; CDR3aa: CASSPQDRVYNEQFF; CDR3nt: TGTGCCAGCAGCCCTCAGGACAGGGTCTACAATGAGCAGTTCTTC
j_gene: TRBJ2-6; len: 17; v_gene: TRBV9; d_gene: NA; abundance: many; CDR3aa: CASSGPGPLSGANVLTF; CDR3nt: TGTGCCAGCAGCGGTCCGGGACCGCTCTCTGGGGCCAACGTCCTGACTTTC
j_gene: TRBJ2-5; len: 14; v_gene: TRBV27; d_gene: NA; abundance: NA; CDR3aa: CASSIYQGQETQYF; CDR3nt: TGTGCCAGCAGTATATACCAGGGGCAAGAGACCCAGTACTTC
j_gene: TRBJ2-3; len: 18; v_gene: TRBV28; d_gene: NA; abundance: NA; CDR3aa: CAGAARGQGGASSDTQYF; CDR3nt: TGTGCCGGCGCAGCAAGGGGCCAGGGGGGCGCATCGTCAGATACGCAGTATTTT
j_gene: TRBJ1-6; len: 18; v_gene: TRBV2; d_gene: TRBD1; abundance: few; CDR3aa: CASSPDRGTSSYNSPLHF; CDR3nt: TGTGCCAGCAGTCCCGACAGGGGGACGAGCTCCTATAATTCACCCCTCCACTTT
j_gene: TRBJ1-1; len: 13; v_gene: TRBV6-5; d_gene: NA; abundance: many; CDR3aa: CASRTGLNTEAFF; CDR3nt: TGTGCCAGCAGGACGGGCCTGAACACTGAAGCTTTCTTT
j_gene: TRBJ1-6; len: 14; v_gene: TRBV13; d_gene: NA; abundance: NA; CDR3aa: CASSVGGSNSPLHF; CDR3nt: TGTGCCAGCAGCGTCGGGGGTAGTAATTCACCCCTCCACTTT
j_gene: TRBJ2-5; len: 14; v_gene: TRBV10-3; d_gene: NA; abundance: NA; CDR3aa: CAIAAEPEVGTQYF; CDR3nt: TGTGCCATCGCAGCGGAACCAGAGGTAGGGACCCAGTACTTC
j_gene: TRBJ2-1; len: 14; v_gene: TRBV7-2; d_gene: NA; abundance: NA; CDR3aa: CASSSEVWGLEQFF; CDR3nt: TGTGCCAGCAGCTCGGAGGTGTGGGGTTTGGAGCAGTTCTTC
j_gene: TRBJ2-7; len: 16; v_gene: TRBV6-6; d_gene: TRBD1; abundance: many; CDR3aa: CASSSIDRGRTYEQYF; CDR3nt: TGTGCCAGCAGTTCCATCGACAGGGGACGAACCTACGAGCAGTACTTC
j_gene: TRBJ1-2; len: 15; v_gene: TRBV30; d_gene: NA; abundance: few; CDR3aa: CAWSIGRDNHYGYTF; CDR3nt: TGTGCCTGGAGTATCGGACGGGACAACCACTATGGCTACACCTTC
j_gene: TRBJ1-5; len: 14; v_gene: TRBV20-1; d_gene: NA; abundance: many; CDR3aa: CSARQGPEFQPQHF; CDR3nt: TGCAGTGCTAGACAGGGGCCGGAGTTTCAGCCCCAGCATTTT
j_gene: TRBJ2-7; len: 14; v_gene: TRBV6-6; d_gene: NA; abundance: NA; CDR3aa: CASIPGLMSYEQYF; CDR3nt: TGTGCCAGCATTCCGGGACTGATGAGCTACGAGCAGTACTTC
j_gene: TRBJ2-5; len: 15; v_gene: TRBV15; d_gene: TRBD2; abundance: few; CDR3aa: CATSREGSGGDPQYF; CDR3nt: TGTGCCACCAGCAGAGAAGGTAGCGGGGGAGACCCCCAGTACTTC
j_gene: TRBJ2-7; len: 13; v_gene: TRBV27; d_gene: TRBD1; abundance: NA; CDR3aa: CASSLDRGEEQYF; CDR3nt: TGTGCCAGCAGTTTGGACAGGGGGGAGGAGCAGTACTTC
j_gene: TRBJ1-1; len: 15; v_gene: TRBV6-5; d_gene: NA; abundance: NA; CDR3aa: CASSYSTTGNTEASF; CDR3nt: TGTGCCAGCAGTTACTCGACAACAGGGAATACTGAAGCTTCCTTT
j_gene: TRBJ1-4; len: 14; v_gene: TRBV19; d_gene: NA; abundance: NA; CDR3aa: CASSIAGENEKLFF; CDR3nt: TGTGCCAGTAGTATAGCAGGGGAGAATGAAAAACTGTTTTTT
j_gene: TRBJ1-5; len: 15; v_gene: TRBV4-3; d_gene: NA; abundance: few; CDR3aa: CASSQVLGPRQPQHF; CDR3nt: TGCGCCAGCAGCCAAGTTTTGGGGCCTCGACAGCCCCAGCATTTT
j_gene: TRBJ2-7; len: 14; v_gene: TRBV27; d_gene: NA; abundance: NA; CDR3aa: CASSLEGFVREQYF; CDR3nt: TGTGCCAGCAGTTTAGAGGGGTTTGTTCGCGAGCAGTACTTC
j_gene: TRBJ2-2; len: 17; v_gene: TRBV9; d_gene: TRBD1; abundance: NA; CDR3aa: CASSPQGTGANTGELLF; CDR3nt: TGTGCCAGCAGCCCGCAGGGGACAGGAGCGAACACCGGGGAGCTGCTTTTT
j_gene: TRBJ1-1; len: 15; v_gene: TRBV7-9; d_gene: NA; abundance: few; CDR3aa: CASSLGVGRNTGAFF; CDR3nt: TGTGCCAGCAGCTTAGGTGTAGGTCGGAACACTGGAGCTTTCTTT
j_gene: TRBJ2-7; len: 16; v_gene: TRBV20-1; d_gene: TRBD2; abundance: many; CDR3aa: CSASVAGQPDYYEQYF; CDR3nt: TGCAGTGCTAGCGTAGCGGGGCAGCCAGATTACTACGAGCAGTACTTC
j_gene: TRBJ2-1; len: 15; v_gene: TRBV2; d_gene: TRBD1; abundance: few; CDR3aa: CASSEWTGGYNEQFF; CDR3nt: TGTGCCAGCAGTGAATGGACAGGGGGGTACAATGAGCAGTTCTTC
j_gene: TRBJ2-1; len: 16; v_gene: TRBV7-3; d_gene: NA; abundance: many; CDR3aa: CASSPQGGSSYNEQFF; CDR3nt: TGTGCCAGCAGCCCCCAGGGGGGAAGCTCCTACAATGAGCAGTTCTTC
j_gene: TRBJ1-5; len: 13; v_gene: TRBV20-1; d_gene: NA; abundance: few; CDR3aa: CSAREISNQPQHF; CDR3nt: TGCAGTGCTAGAGAAATTAGCAATCAGCCCCAGCATTTT
j_gene: TRBJ2-3; len: 14; v_gene: TRBV5-5; d_gene: NA; abundance: many; CDR3aa: CASSLVTTPDTQYF; CDR3nt: TGTGCCAGCAGCTTGGTCACTACCCCAGATACGCAGTATTTT
j_gene: TRBJ1-1; len: 14; v_gene: TRBV7-8; d_gene: TRBD1; abundance: NA; CDR3aa: CASSQGQGLTEAFF; CDR3nt: TGTGCCAGCAGCCAAGGACAGGGGCTCACTGAAGCTTTCTTT
j_gene: TRBJ1-1; len: 14; v_gene: TRBV6-5; d_gene: NA; abundance: few; CDR3aa: CASSYSSRGAEAFF; CDR3nt: TGTGCCAGCAGTTACTCCTCTCGCGGCGCTGAAGCTTTCTTT
j_gene: TRBJ2-7; len: 14; v_gene: TRBV5-4; d_gene: NA; abundance: many; CDR3aa: CASSLEQGSYEQYF; CDR3nt: TGTGCCAGCAGCTTGGAACAGGGAAGCTACGAGCAGTACTTC